The 21 T cell receptor beta chains below all came from one sample that was sequenced in a study of T cell clones after liver transplantation. Libraries were prepared by immunoSEQ multiplex PCR; TCRdb keeps only in-frame clonotypes and omits some of them. Of some 120,000 clones listed, around nine tenths are singletons. The sequencing here drew on CD4+ T cells from blood, taken 12 months after liver transplant. These receptors all stem from a human patient who received a liver transplant. The graft donor may have given rise to some T cells.

The CDR3 DNA is TGTGCCAGCAGTTCAGGGACTAGCGACTACAATGAGCAGTTCTTC. As protein: CASSSGTSDYNEQFF. The chain joins TRBV27 to TRBJ2-1; 10 bases agree with TRBD2. The ends lost 4 bases at V and 3 bases at J; junction bases unmatched: 3. Germline CDR1 reads MNHEY; CDR2 reads SMNVEV (reference sequence). This CDR3 contains 15 residues.

As concerns this clone: Relative to the germline gene, one junction end is altered; a read error may explain this. The gene calls are TRBV2 and TRBJ1-1; D gene uncertain. CDR3 length: 13 residues. Germline V gene sequence: CDR1 SNHLY, CDR2 FYNNEI. The CDR3 nucleotides are TGTGCCACCAGTTATGACGATTCAACTGAAGCTTTCTTT. This translates into CATSYDDSTEAFF. The full variable domain, completed using reference TRBV2 and TRBJ1-1, is EPEVTQTPSHQVTQMGQEVILRCVPISNHLYFYWYRQILGQKVEFLVSFYNNEISEKSEIFDDQFSVERPDGSNFTLKIRSTKLEDSAMYFCATSYDDSTEAFFGQGTRLTVV.

The chain is built from TRBV2 and TRBJ1-2, with no clear D. V shed 6 bases and J shed 8 bases, with 16 bases lying between them. This CDR3 comprises 13 residues. Germline V gene sequence: CDR1 SNHLY, CDR2 FYNNEI. For the CDR3, the DNA is TGTGCCAGCAGCATTCAGGAGACTGACGGCTACACCTTC. This encodes CASSIQETDGYTF.

DNA of the CDR3: TGTGCCAGCAGCTCAAGGGTAGCGGGAGCCCCCTACGAGCAGTACTTC. This encodes CASSSRVAGAPYEQYF. The chain combines TRBV7-2 with TRBJ2-7, with TRBD2 identical over 9 bases. Trimming cost V 4 bases and J 2 bases; bases outside gene matches: 9. The germline V gene encodes CDR1 SGHTA and CDR2 FQGNSA. The CDR3 has 16 residues.

This chain joins TRBV18 and TRBJ1-2; TRBD1 agrees at 7 bases. The V and J ends lost 3 bases and 2 bases, in that order; junction bases with no gene match: 9. Germline V gives CDR1 KGHSH, CDR2 LQKENI. The CDR3 runs to 16 residues. In DNA, the CDR3 is TGTGCCAGCTCACCGACAGGGTCCCTCAACAACTATGGCTACACCTTC. Protein: CASSPTGSLNNYGYTF.

V usage is TRBV15 and J usage is TRBJ2-5; D is possibly TRBD2 (5 bases). Between the trimmed V and J ends, which lost 8 bases and 1 base, there was a span of 11 bases. This CDR3 is built from 13 residues. Germline V lookup: CDR1 LNHNV, CDR2 YYDKDF (reference sequence). CDR3 bases: TGTGCCACCCAGCCTAGCAGCCAAGAGACCCAGTACTTC. Amino acid sequence: CATQPSSQETQYF.

The chain carries TRBV5-1 and TRBJ2-1, with TRBD2 matching 13 bases. This CDR3 contains 17 residues. The germline CDR1 and CDR2 sequences are SGHRS and YFSETQ. V was clipped by 4 bases and J by 9 bases; unmatched bases: 13. CDR3 loop: CASSEIPGLAGESEQFF. CDR3 DNA: TGCGCCAGCAGCGAGATTCCTGGACTAGCGGGAGAATCTGAGCAGTTCTTC.

V and J are TRBV19 and TRBJ2-7; 10 positions agree with TRBD2. CDR1 and CDR2 from the germline V gene are LNHDA and SQIVND (reference sequence). Trimming took 0 bases from V and 3 from J; bases not matched to a gene: 2. This CDR3 is 15 amino acids long. CDR3 DNA: TGTGCCAGTAGTATAGAAGCGGGAGGGAACTACGAGCAGTACTTC. Translated, it gives CASSIEAGGNYEQYF.

The chain carries TRBV18 and TRBJ1-5; D gene uncertain. The CDR3 is made up of 12 amino acids. Looked up from germline, CDR1 is KGHSH and CDR2 is LQKENI. Deletions cut 0 bases from V and 7 bases from J, with 4 bases between. As DNA, the CDR3 is TGTGCCAGCTCACCACCCCAGCAGCCCCAGCATTTT. Protein product: CASSPPQQPQHF.

This rearrangement joins TRBV19 to TRBJ2-5, with 12 bases aligning to TRBD2. This CDR3 spans 14 amino acids. Unmatched junction bases numbered 4, after V lost 6 bases and J lost 5 bases. Germline CDR1 and CDR2: LNHDA and SQIVND (reference sequence). DNA of the CDR3: TGTGCCAGTAGCTCTCTAGCGGGAGGGGAGACCCAGTACTTC. Protein sequence: CASSSLAGGETQYF.

The chain joins TRBV6-5 to TRBJ2-6; D perhaps matches TRBD2 (7 bases). V gave up 8 bases and J gave up 2 bases, with 10 bases separating them. CDR1 and CDR2 (germline): MNHEY, SVGAGI. CDR3 length: 14 residues. In DNA, the CDR3 is TGTGCCAGCGGGGGGGGGCCTGGGGCCAACGTCCTGACTTTC. Protein product: CASGGGPGANVLTF.

This chain uses TRBV6-1 with TRBJ2-7, with D possibly called TRBD1 or TRBD2 (5 bases each). The germline V gene has CDR1 MNHNS and CDR2 SASEGT. The V and J ends lost 6 bases and 2 bases respectively, with 11 bases between them. This CDR3 is 13 amino acids long. CDR3 sequence (DNA): TGTGCCAGCAGGAGGGGCAGTACCTACGAGCAGTACTTC. Encoded protein: CASRRGSTYEQYF.

The chain is built from TRBV19 and TRBJ2-7, with 11 bases matching TRBD2. This CDR3 comprises 16 residues. CDR1 and CDR2 (germline): LNHDA, SQIVND (reference sequence). Unmatched junction bases numbered 7, after V lost 5 bases and J lost 1 base. DNA of the CDR3: TGTGCCAGTAGTGATCTAGCGGGAGGTGCTTCCTACGAGCAGTACTTC. Amino acids: CASSDLAGGASYEQYF.

V and J are TRBV5-1 and TRBJ2-6, with D unclear. The CDR3 is 17 residues long. Germline V gene data show CDR1 as SGHRS and CDR2 as YFSETQ. V gave up 0 bases and J gave up 0 bases, with 10 bases separating them. The CDR3 coding sequence is TGCGCCAGCAGCTTGGGAGTGACGAGCTCTGGGGCCAACGTCCTGACTTTC. Its protein product is CASSLGVTSSGANVLTF.

For the CDR3, the DNA is TGTGCCAGCAGCTTGGGCCGTGACGCTGAAGCTTTCTTT. This sequence encodes CASSLGRDAEAFF. This chain joins TRBV5-4 and TRBJ1-1; D is unresolved. Trimming shortened V by 0 bases and J by 6 bases, and 9 bases separated the two germline ends. The CDR3 totals 13 residues. Per germline, CDR1 SGHNT and CDR2 YYREEE (reference sequence).

The V gene is TRBV10-3, the J gene TRBJ2-3, with 8 nucleotides matching TRBD2. The length of the CDR3 is 18 residues. J was trimmed by 2 bases and V by 3 bases; bases with no gene match: 13. Germline V gives CDR1 ENHRY, CDR2 SYGVKD. CDR3 coding DNA: TGTGCCATCAGTGAACACCAGCGGGAGTATGGGAACACAGATACGCAGTATTTT. Translated: CAISEHQREYGNTDTQYF.

The J gene is TRBJ2-7, the V gene TRBV6-1, with no clear D. This CDR3 contains 13 residues. V was trimmed by 1 base and J by 3 bases, leaving 7 bases between them. Germline values: CDR1 MNHNS, CDR2 SASEGT. The CDR3, as DNA: TGTGCCAGCAGTGAAGACAGTTACTACGAGCAGTACTTC. Its translation: CASSEDSYYEQYF.

The V and J genes are TRBV18 and TRBJ1-1; 7 nucleotides align to TRBD1. The V and J ends lost 3 bases and 0 bases, in that order; junction bases with no gene match: 1. This CDR3 is built from 14 residues. CDR1 and CDR2 from the germline V gene are KGHSH and LQKENI. Written as DNA, the CDR3 is TGTGCCAGCTCACCCGGGACAGTGAACACTGAAGCTTTCTTT. Protein: CASSPGTVNTEAFF.

The gene calls are TRBV6-1 and TRBJ1-1; 7 bases are shared with TRBD1. CDR1 is MNHNS and CDR2 is SASEGT in the germline V gene. This CDR3 region has 15 residues. Trimming cost V 6 bases and J 3 bases; bases outside gene matches: 10. CDR3: CASSLSLTGDTEAFF. As DNA, the CDR3 is TGTGCCAGCAGCCTCTCACTAACAGGGGACACTGAAGCTTTCTTT.

The chain joins TRBV10-3 to TRBJ2-5; D perhaps matches TRBD2 (6 bases). The CDR3 is 14 amino acids. V was clipped by 6 bases and J by 2 bases, with 13 bases between them. Germline-derived CDR1 and CDR2 are ENHRY and SYGVKD. The CDR3 protein is CAIRGGTAQETQYF. The CDR3 nucleotides are TGTGCCATCAGGGGAGGAACGGCGCAAGAGACCCAGTACTTC.

The chain combines TRBV25-1 with TRBJ2-3, with TRBD1 matching over 7 bases. The CDR3 totals 16 residues. Per the germline V gene, CDR1 is MGHDK and CDR2 is SYGVNS. The V and J ends lost 3 bases and 1 base, in that order; junction bases with no gene match: 7. The CDR3 loop reads CASSDLVQGGTDTQYF. In DNA, the CDR3 is TGTGCCAGCAGTGACCTGGTGCAGGGGGGCACAGATACGCAGTATTTT.